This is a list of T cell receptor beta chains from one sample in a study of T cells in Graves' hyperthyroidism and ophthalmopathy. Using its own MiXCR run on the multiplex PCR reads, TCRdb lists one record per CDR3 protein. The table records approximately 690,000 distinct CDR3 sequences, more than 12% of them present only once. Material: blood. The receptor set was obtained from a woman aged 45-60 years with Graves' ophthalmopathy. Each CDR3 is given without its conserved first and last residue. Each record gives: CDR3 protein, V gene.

ASSKTGGRSPNQPQH	TRBV6-2/TRBV6-3
SASDKTEAF	TRBV29-1
ASSTPNSGNTIY	TRBV6-2/TRBV6-3
ASSSGLADEQF	TRBV11-2
ATLERSTDTQY	TRBV15
ASHNSATNEKLF	TRBV13
ASSLGVTGLGQPQH	TRBV7-8
ASSQELAGGYYEQY	TRBV4-2
ASSLAPLGGSDTQY	TRBV5-1
ASSEGTGGQPQH	TRBV6-4
ASSLARDAEKLF	TRBV7-9
ASSPIFSGANVLT	TRBV18
SVDDNSYEQY	TRBV29-1
ASSYSRPISGNTIY	TRBV6-2/TRBV6-3
ASSQAPREWSYNEQF	TRBV4-3
ASSQDRTRSYEQY	TRBV14
SVKTGYSNQPQH	TRBV29-1
ATSDSGAAETQY	TRBV24-1